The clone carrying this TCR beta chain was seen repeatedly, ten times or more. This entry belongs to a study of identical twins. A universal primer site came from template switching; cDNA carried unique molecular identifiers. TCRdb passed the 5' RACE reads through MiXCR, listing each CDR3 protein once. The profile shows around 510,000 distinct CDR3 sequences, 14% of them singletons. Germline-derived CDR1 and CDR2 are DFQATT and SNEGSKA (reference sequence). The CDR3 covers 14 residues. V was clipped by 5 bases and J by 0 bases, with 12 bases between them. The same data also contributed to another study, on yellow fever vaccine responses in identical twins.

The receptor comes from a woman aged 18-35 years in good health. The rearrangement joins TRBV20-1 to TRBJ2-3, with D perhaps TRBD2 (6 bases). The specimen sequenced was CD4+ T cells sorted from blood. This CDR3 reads CSAPPSDSTDTQYF. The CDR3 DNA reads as TGCAGTGCTCCCCCTAGCGATAGCACAGATACGCAGTATTTT.